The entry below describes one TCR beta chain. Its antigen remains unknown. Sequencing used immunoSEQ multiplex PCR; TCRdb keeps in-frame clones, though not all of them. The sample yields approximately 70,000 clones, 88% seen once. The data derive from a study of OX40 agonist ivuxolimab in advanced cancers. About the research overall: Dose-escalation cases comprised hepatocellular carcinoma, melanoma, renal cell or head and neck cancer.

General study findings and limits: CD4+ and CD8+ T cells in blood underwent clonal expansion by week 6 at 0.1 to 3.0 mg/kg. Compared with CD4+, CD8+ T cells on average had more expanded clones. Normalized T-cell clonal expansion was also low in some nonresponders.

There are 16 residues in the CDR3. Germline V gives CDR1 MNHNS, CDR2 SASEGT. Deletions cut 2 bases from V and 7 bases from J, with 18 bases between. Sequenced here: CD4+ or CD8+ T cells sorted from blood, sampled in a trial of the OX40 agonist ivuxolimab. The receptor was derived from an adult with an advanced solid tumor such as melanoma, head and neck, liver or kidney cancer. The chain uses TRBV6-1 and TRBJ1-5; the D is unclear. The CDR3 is CASSEKDSSPTQPQHF. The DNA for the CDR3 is TGTGCCAGCAGTGAAAAGGACTCCTCACCCACGCAGCCCCAGCATTTT.